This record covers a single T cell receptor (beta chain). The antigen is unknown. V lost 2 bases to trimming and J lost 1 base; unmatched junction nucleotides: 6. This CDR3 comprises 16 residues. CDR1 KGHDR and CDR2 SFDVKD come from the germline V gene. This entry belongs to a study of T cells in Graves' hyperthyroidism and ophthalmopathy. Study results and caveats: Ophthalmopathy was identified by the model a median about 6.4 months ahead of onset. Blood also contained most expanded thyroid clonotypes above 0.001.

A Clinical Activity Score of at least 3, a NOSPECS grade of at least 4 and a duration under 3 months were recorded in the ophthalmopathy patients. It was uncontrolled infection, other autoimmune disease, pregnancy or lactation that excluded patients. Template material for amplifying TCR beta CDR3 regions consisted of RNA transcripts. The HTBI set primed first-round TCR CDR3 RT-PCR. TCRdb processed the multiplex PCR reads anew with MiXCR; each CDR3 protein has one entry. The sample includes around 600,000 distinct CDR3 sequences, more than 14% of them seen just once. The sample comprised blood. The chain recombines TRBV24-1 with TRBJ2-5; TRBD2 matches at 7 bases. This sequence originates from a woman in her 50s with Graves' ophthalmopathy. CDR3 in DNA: TGTGCCACCAGTGATTCTTCTAGCGGTTTCCAAGAGACCCAGTACTTC. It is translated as CATSDSSSGFQETQYF.